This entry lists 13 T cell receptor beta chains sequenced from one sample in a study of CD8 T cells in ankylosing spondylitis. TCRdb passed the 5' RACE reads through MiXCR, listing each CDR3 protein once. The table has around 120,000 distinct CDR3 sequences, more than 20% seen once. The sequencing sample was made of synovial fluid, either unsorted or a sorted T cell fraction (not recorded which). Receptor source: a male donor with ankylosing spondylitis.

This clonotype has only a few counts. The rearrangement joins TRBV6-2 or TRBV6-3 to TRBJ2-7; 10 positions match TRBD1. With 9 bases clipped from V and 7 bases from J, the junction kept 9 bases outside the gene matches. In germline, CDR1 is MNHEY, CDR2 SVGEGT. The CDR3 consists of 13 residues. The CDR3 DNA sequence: TGTGCCAGTAAGGGACAGGGGATTCAGGAGCAGTACGTC. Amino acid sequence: CASKGQGIQEQYV.

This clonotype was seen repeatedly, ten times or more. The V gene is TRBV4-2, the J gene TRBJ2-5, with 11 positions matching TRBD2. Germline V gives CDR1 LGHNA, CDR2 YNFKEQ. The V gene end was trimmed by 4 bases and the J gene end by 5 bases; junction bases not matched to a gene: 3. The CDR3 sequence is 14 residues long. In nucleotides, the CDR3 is TGTGCCAGCAGCCTAGCGGGAGGGGTTGAGACCCAGTACTTC. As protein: CASSLAGGVETQYF.

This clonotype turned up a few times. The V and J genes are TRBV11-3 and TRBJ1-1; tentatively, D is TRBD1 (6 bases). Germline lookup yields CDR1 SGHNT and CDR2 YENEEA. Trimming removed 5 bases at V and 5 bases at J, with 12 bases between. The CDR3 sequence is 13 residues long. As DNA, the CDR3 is TGTGCCAGCAGCACAGGGCAGTTAACTGAAGCTTTCTTT. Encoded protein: CASSTGQLTEAFF.

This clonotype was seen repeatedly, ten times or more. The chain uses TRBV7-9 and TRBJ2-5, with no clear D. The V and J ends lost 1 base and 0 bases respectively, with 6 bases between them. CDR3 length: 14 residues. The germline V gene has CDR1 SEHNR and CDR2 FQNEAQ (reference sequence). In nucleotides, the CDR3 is TGTGCCAGCAGCTTAGACCAGTACCAAGAGACCCAGTACTTC. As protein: CASSLDQYQETQYF.

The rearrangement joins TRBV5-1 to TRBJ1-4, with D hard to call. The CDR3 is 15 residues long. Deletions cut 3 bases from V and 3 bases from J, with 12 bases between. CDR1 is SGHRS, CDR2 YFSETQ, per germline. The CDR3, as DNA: TGCGCCAGCAGCTGGAACACTATTTCTAATGAAAAACTGTTTTTT. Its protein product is CASSWNTISNEKLFF.

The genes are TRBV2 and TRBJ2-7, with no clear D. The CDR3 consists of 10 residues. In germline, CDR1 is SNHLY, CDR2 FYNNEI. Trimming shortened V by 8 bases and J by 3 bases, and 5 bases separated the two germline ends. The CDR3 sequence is CASGDYEQYF. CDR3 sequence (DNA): TGTGCCAGCGGGGACTACGAGCAGTACTTC.

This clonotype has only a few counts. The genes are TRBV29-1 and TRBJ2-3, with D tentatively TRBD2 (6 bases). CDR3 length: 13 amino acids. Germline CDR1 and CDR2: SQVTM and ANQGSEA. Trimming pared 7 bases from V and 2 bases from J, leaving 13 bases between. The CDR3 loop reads CSASARLTDTQYF. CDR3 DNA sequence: TGCAGCGCTAGCGCCAGGCTCACAGATACGCAGTATTTT.

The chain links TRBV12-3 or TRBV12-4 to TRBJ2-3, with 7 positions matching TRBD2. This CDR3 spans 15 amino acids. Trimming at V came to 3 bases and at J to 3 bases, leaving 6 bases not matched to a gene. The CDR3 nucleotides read TGTGCCAGCAGTTTTTTAGCGGGTCGAACAGATACGCAGTATTTT. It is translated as CASSFLAGRTDTQYF.

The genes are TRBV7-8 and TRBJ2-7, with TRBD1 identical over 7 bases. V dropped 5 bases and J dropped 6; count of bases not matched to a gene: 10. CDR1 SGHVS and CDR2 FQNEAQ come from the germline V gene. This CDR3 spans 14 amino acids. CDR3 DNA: TGTGCCAGCAGCCCCGGACAGGCCTCGGGCGAGCAGTACGTC. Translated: CASSPGQASGEQYV.

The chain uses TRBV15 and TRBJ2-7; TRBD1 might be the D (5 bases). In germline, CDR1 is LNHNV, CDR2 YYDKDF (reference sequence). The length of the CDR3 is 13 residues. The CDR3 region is CTTSSGQGYEQYV. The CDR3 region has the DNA TGTACCACCAGCAGTGGGCAGGGTTACGAGCAGTACGTC.

CDR3 DNA: TGTGCCAGCAGTGACCGGGACAGCTATGGCTACACCTTC. The encoded protein is CASSDRDSYGYTF. The gene calls are TRBV6-1 and TRBJ1-2; TRBD1 matches at 7 bases. Germline CDR1 is MNHNS and CDR2 is SASEGT. The CDR3 runs to 13 residues. The V segment lost 3 bases and the J segment 4 bases; nucleotides outside the gene matches: 2.

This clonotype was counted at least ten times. The CDR3: CASSQVNVGEAQYF. The CDR3, as DNA: TGTGCCAGCAGCCAAGTTAATGTGGGAGAGGCGCAGTATTTT. The chain joins TRBV3-1 to TRBJ2-3, with D possibly being TRBD2 (5 bases). V lost 1 base, J lost 10 bases, and 15 bases lay in between. There are 14 residues in the CDR3. CDR1 and CDR2 (germline): LGHDT, YNNKEL (reference sequence).

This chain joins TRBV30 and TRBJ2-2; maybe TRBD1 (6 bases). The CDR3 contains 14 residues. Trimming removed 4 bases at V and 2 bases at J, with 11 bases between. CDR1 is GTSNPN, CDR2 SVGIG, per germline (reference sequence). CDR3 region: CAWIRTDNTGELFF. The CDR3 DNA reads TGTGCCTGGATCAGGACAGATAACACCGGGGAGCTGTTTTTT.